The 3 T cell receptor beta chains given below trace back to one sample, sequenced in a study of blood T cell repertoires in COVID-19. Measured with immunoSEQ multiplex PCR; TCRdb has only the in-frame clones, and not every one. This table has a few hundred thousand clones, around 89% appearing once. Input material: PBMCs or T cells enriched from blood (not recorded which). The origin of the receptors is a man aged 40-50 years who had recovered from COVID-19.

The genes are TRBV28 and TRBJ2-5; D not certain. Germline loops: CDR1 MDHEN, CDR2 SYDVKM. This CDR3 is 13 amino acids long. V was pared by 6 bases and J by 1 base, with 9 bases between. The CDR3 loop reads CASRTGSQETQYF. The DNA for the CDR3 is TGTGCCAGCAGGACCGGGTCCCAAGAGACCCAGTACTTC.

DNA for the CDR3: TGCAGCGCCAAGAGCTCTGGAAACACCATATATTTT. Its translation: CSAKSSGNTIYF. The rearrangement joins TRBV29-1 to TRBJ1-3; D remains unclear. V lost 7 bases and J 0 bases, leaving 7 bases between the germline ends. Germline V gene sequence: CDR1 SQVTM, CDR2 ANQGSEA. The CDR3 is made up of 12 amino acids.

The chain combines TRBV3-1 (or the pseudogene TRBV3-2) with TRBJ2-3; 7 bases agree with TRBD1. The CDR3 runs to 15 residues. Trimming removed 3 bases from V and 6 bases from J; junction bases left unmatched: 9. Germline CDR1 LGHDT, CDR2 YNNKEL (reference sequence). In DNA form, the CDR3 reads TGTGCCAGCAGCCAGACCGGGACAGCCATCGATACGCAGTATTTT. It codes for CASSQTGTAIDTQYF.